This TCR beta chain emerged from a study of PD-1 blockade in classical Hodgkin lymphoma. The germline gives CDR1 SEHNR, CDR2 FQNEAQ (reference sequence). This CDR3 has 14 amino acids. J was trimmed by 8 bases and V by 8 bases; bases with no gene match: 12. Method: immunoSEQ multiplex PCR; TCRdb's copy keeps in-frame clones and lacks some. This table has about 45,000 clones, approximately 70% appearing once. Brentuximab vedotin exposure varied, and every patient relapsed after autologous stem cell transplantation. The source is a human donor with classical Hodgkin lymphoma. The chain links TRBV7-9 to TRBJ1-1; 9 bases agree with TRBD1. The material was peripheral blood mononuclear cells (PBMCs), obtained before the second cycle of nivolumab. Here the CDR3 reads CASSGQGSYTEAFF. CDR3 nucleotides: TGTGCCAGCTCCGGACAGGGGTCTTATACCGAAGCTTTCTTT.